One and the same sample provided the 3 T cell receptor beta chains below, sequenced in a study of monozygotic twins with inflammatory bowel disease. For each CDR3 protein, TCRdb gives one entry from its re-call of the 5' RACE reads, without DNA. This sample contains around 380,000 distinct CDR3 sequences. The specimen sequenced was blood. These receptors were collected from a human donor with ulcerative colitis or Crohn's disease, or a healthy co-twin of an affected twin (not recorded which).

The chain links TRBV6-1 to TRBJ2-7; with no DNA, the TCRdb D assignment of TRBD1 cannot be verified. Germline values: CDR1 MNHNS, CDR2 SASEGT. The CDR3 is 13 amino acids. CDR3 sequence reads: CASTDDQGYEQYF.

The chain couples TRBV5-1 to TRBJ1-4; no DNA is available, so the TRBD1 call from TCRdb remains unchecked. CDR1 is SGHRS and CDR2 is YFSETQ in the germline V gene. CDR3 length: 14 residues. The CDR3 sequence: CASSFGGSGEKLFF.

The rearrangement uses TRBV6-6 and TRBJ2-5; the D call from TCRdb, TRBD2, cannot be confirmed without DNA. The germline gives CDR1 MNHNY, CDR2 SVGAGI (reference sequence). The CDR3 consists of 14 residues. The CDR3 sequence: CASRFGGGEETQYF.